One and the same sample provided the 10 T cell receptor beta chains below, sequenced in a study of cytomegalovirus exposure and HLA in healthy donors. Vbeta (60) and Jbeta (13) primers were used in the PCR. Here immunoSEQ multiplex PCR was the method, and the copy in TCRdb shows in-frame clones only, minus some. The sample holds 200,000 or so clones, roughly nine tenths seen once. The sample taken for sequencing was PBMCs. Receptors were obtained from a girl in the first two years of life in good health and CMV-seronegative.

This rearrangement joins TRBV5-1 to TRBJ1-2; 9 bases agree with TRBD1. Germline CDR1 reads SGHRS; CDR2 reads YFSETQ. The junction had 8 bases not matched to a gene; V was cut back by 6 bases and J by 8 bases. The CDR3 contains 13 residues. The CDR3 sequence: CASNSRTGDGYTF. The CDR3 region has the DNA TGCGCCAGCAACTCCCGGACAGGGGACGGCTACACCTTC.

V usage is TRBV6-1 and J usage is TRBJ2-5; 9 positions match TRBD1. V dropped 6 bases and J dropped 5; count of bases not matched to a gene: 10. The CDR3 contains 15 residues. CDR1 is MNHNS, CDR2 SASEGT, per germline. In nucleotides, the CDR3 is TGTGCCAGCAGCCAGGACAGGGGCGAGTCGGAGACCCAGTACTTC. It translates to CASSQDRGESETQYF.

J is TRBJ1-4 and V is TRBV19; D ambiguous. The germline V gene has CDR1 LNHDA and CDR2 SQIVND (reference sequence). The CDR3 has 14 residues. V was shortened by 4 bases and J by 2 bases, with 8 bases between the two germline ends. CDR3 amino acids: CASSRRATNEKLFF. The DNA of the CDR3 is TGTGCCAGTAGTAGGAGGGCGACTAATGAAAAACTGTTTTTT.

In its sample, this clone was seen a few times. The chain uses TRBV5-6 and TRBJ2-5; 8 bases are a match to TRBD1. Germline lookup yields CDR1 SGHDT and CDR2 YYEEEE. CDR3 length: 17 amino acids. V lost 2 bases to trimming and J lost 4 bases; unmatched junction nucleotides: 13. The DNA of the CDR3 is TGTGCCAGCAGCTTTTGCCTGGACAGGGTGTTTGGAGAGACCCAGTACTTC. Translating gives CASSFCLDRVFGETQYF.

This chain connects TRBV29-1 to TRBJ1-2; no clear D gene. V lost 3 bases, J lost 8 bases, and 10 bases lay in between. Germline V CDR1 and CDR2: SQVTM, ANQGSEA. This CDR3 has 11 amino acids. The CDR3, as DNA: TGCAGCGTTGATGTGGGCGGGGGCTACACCTTC. Its protein product is CSVDVGGGYTF.

The V gene is TRBV10-1, the J gene TRBJ2-1, with D uncertain. Trimming cost V 10 bases and J 6 bases, with 13 bases left between them. Looked up from germline, CDR1 is WNHNN and CDR2 is SYGVQD (reference sequence). This CDR3 spans 12 amino acids. CDR3 protein: CAIAFFVNEQFF. As DNA, the CDR3 is TGCGCCATAGCTTTTTTCGTCAATGAGCAGTTCTTC.

J is TRBJ1-1 and V is TRBV19; D gene uncertain. The germline V and J ends were trimmed by 3 bases and 3 bases, with 14 bases remaining between them. The CDR3 loop spans 15 amino acids. The germline CDR1 and CDR2 sequences are LNHDA and SQIVND (reference sequence). The CDR3 protein is CASSMGRTRDTEAFF. The DNA for the CDR3 is TGTGCCAGTAGTATGGGGAGGACTAGGGACACTGAAGCTTTCTTT.

The J gene is TRBJ1-2, the V gene TRBV19, with TRBD1 as a possible D gene (5 bases). The CDR3 has 11 residues. Deletions cut 4 bases from V and 8 bases from J, with 8 bases between. The germline gives CDR1 LNHDA, CDR2 SQIVND (reference sequence). DNA of the CDR3: TGTGCCAGTAGTACGGGGGGGGGCTACACCTTC. Its translation: CASSTGGGYTF. Full variable domain (rest looked up from reference TRBV19 and TRBJ1-2): DGGITQSPKYLFRKEGQNVTLSCEQNLNHDAMYWYRQDPGQGLRLIYYSQIVNDFQKGDIAEGYSVSREKKESFPLTVTSAQKNPTAFYLCASSTGGGYTFGSGTRLTVV.

The chain combines TRBV6-1 with TRBJ2-5, with 13 nucleotides matching TRBD2. The V gene's germline CDR1 is MNHNS and CDR2 SASEGT. V lost 6 bases and J lost 2; bases outside the gene matches: 0. The CDR3 spans 14 residues. The CDR3 region has the DNA TGTGCCAGCAGGACTAGCGGGGGGCAAGAGACCCAGTACTTC. Translation: CASRTSGGQETQYF.

As regards this clone: This sample also contains other DNA sequences that code for the same CDR3. The CDR3 coding sequence is TGTGCCAGCAGTGAACTGGGGGCTAACACTGAAGCTTTCTTT. Encoded protein: CASSELGANTEAFF. The V call is TRBV2, the J call TRBJ1-1, with a weak D call TRBD1 (6 bases). CDR3 length: 14 residues. Trimming stripped 2 bases from V and 2 bases from J, with 9 bases between. Germline CDR1 and CDR2: SNHLY and FYNNEI.